These 26 T cell receptor beta chains share one sample of origin, sequenced in a study of glioma-infiltrating T cells. Amplification of TCR alpha and beta CDR3 regions from RNA used iRepertoire nested multiplex PCR. TCRdb ran MiXCR on the multiplex PCR reads and lists one entry per CDR3 protein. This repertoire shows about 140,000 distinct CDR3 sequences, roughly two fifths found once; its top ten account for over 15%. Sequenced sample: glioma tissue, nonneoplastic brain tissue, or PBMCs (not recorded which). These receptors all come from a human donor with low-grade glioma or glioblastoma, undergoing nonglioma brain surgery, or in good health (not recorded which).

This clonotype turned up a few times. This chain connects TRBV12-3 or TRBV12-4 to TRBJ2-1, with no clear D. Trimming stripped 3 bases from V and 7 bases from J, with 7 bases between. The CDR3 totals 12 residues. CDR3 residues: CASSFSRNEQFF. The CDR3, as DNA: TGTGCCAGCAGTTTTTCGAGAAATGAGCAGTTCTTC.

This chain joins TRBV7-2 and TRBJ1-1; 7 bases map to TRBD1. Germline CDR1 reads SGHTA; CDR2 reads FQGNSA. Trimming removed 4 bases from V and 2 bases from J; junction bases left unmatched: 7. The CDR3 runs to 15 residues. DNA for the CDR3: TGTGCCAGCAGCTGGACCGGGACAGACAACACTGAAGCTTTCTTT. As protein: CASSWTGTDNTEAFF.

In its sample, this clonotype was seen a few times. This sequence joins TRBV6-2 or TRBV6-3 and TRBJ1-1; no firm D call. Germline V lookup: CDR1 MNHEY, CDR2 SVGEGT. The CDR3 extends over 13 amino acids. V lost 5 bases, J lost 3 bases, and 10 bases lay in between. CDR3 bases: TGTGCCAGCAGTCCGGGAAAGTACACTGAAGCTTTCTTT. The encoded protein is CASSPGKYTEAFF.

This clonotype was recorded many times. CDR3 sequence reads: CASRDRVSSGNTIYF. CDR3 nucleotide sequence: TGTGCCAGCAGGGATAGGGTGTCCTCTGGAAACACCATATATTTT. The chain carries TRBV28 and TRBJ1-3; no reliable D call. Trimming shortened V by 6 bases and J by 0 bases, and 12 bases separated the two germline ends. This CDR3 contains 15 residues. Germline-derived CDR1 and CDR2 are MDHEN and SYDVKM.

V is TRBV20-1 and J is TRBJ1-5; 7 bases map to TRBD1. V lost 0 bases and J lost 5; bases outside the gene matches: 7. There are 15 residues in the CDR3. Looked up from germline, CDR1 is DFQATT and CDR2 is SNEGSKA (reference sequence). CDR3 residues: CSARDVSQGDQPQHF. The CDR3 nucleotides are TGCAGTGCTAGAGACGTTTCTCAGGGGGATCAGCCCCAGCATTTT.

The chain recombines TRBV6-1 with TRBJ1-3; D is ambiguous. The germline V and J ends were trimmed by 4 bases and 0 bases, with 10 bases remaining between them. Germline assignment: CDR1 MNHNS and CDR2 SASEGT. The CDR3 runs 15 residues. CDR3: CASSADGFSGNTIYF. CDR3 in DNA: TGTGCCAGCAGTGCCGACGGATTCTCTGGAAACACCATATATTTT.

The rearrangement links TRBV6-5 to TRBJ2-5; 9 nucleotides align to TRBD2. This CDR3 region has 15 residues. CDR1 and CDR2 from the germline V gene are MNHEY and SVGAGI. V lost 5 bases and J lost 5; bases outside the gene matches: 9. The CDR3 sequence: CASSPAGGRGETQYF. The CDR3 coding sequence is TGTGCCAGCAGTCCGGCTGGCGGGAGGGGGGAGACCCAGTACTTC.

The rearrangement uses TRBV12-3 or TRBV12-4 and TRBJ1-3; TRBD1 aligns across 7 bases. CDR3 size: 15 residues. V trimming: 6 bases; J trimming: 2 bases; junction bases outside the gene matches: 7. CDR3 region: CASSLQGVPGNTIYF. DNA for the CDR3: TGTGCCAGCAGCCTCCAGGGGGTCCCTGGAAACACCATATATTTT.

The rearrangement uses TRBV27 and TRBJ1-2; no definite D call. There are 16 residues in the CDR3. Germline V CDR1 and CDR2: MNHEY, SMNVEV (reference sequence). The V gene lost 4 bases and the J gene lost 1 base, with 16 bases spanning the gap. The CDR3 loop is CASSSIRGRFNYGYTF. The CDR3 bases are TGTGCCAGCAGTTCGATCAGAGGGAGATTTAACTATGGCTACACCTTC.

The chain has TRBV4-3 and TRBJ1-1, with D unresolved. Trimming stripped 0 bases from V and 2 bases from J, with 10 bases between. Germline lookup yields CDR1 LGHNA and CDR2 YSLEER. The CDR3 is 15 amino acids. CDR3 sequence (DNA): TGCGCCAGCAGCCAAGATAGGCAGCCAAACACTGAAGCTTTCTTT. This translates into CASSQDRQPNTEAFF.

This clonotype turned up a few times. This chain joins TRBV27 and TRBJ1-6; tentative D call: TRBD1 (6 bases). V was clipped by 3 bases and J by 6 bases, with 15 bases between them. Per germline, CDR1 MNHEY and CDR2 SMNVEV (reference sequence). The CDR3 covers 16 residues. DNA for the CDR3: TGTGCCAGCAGTTTTGGGGGGGCGCAGGGTAATTCACCCCTCCACTTT. Translated, it gives CASSFGGAQGNSPLHF.

There are many counts of this clonotype. This rearrangement joins TRBV6-1 to TRBJ1-5; no firm D call. The CDR3 runs to 14 residues. With 8 bases removed from V and 2 bases from J, the gap between germline ends came to 13 bases. Germline loops: CDR1 MNHNS, CDR2 SASEGT. The chain's CDR3 is CASLGPPGNQPQHF. CDR3 DNA: TGTGCCAGCCTTGGCCCTCCTGGCAATCAGCCCCAGCATTTT.

The rearrangement joins TRBV18 to TRBJ2-7; D gene ambiguous. Germline CDR1 KGHSH, CDR2 LQKENI. V lost 3 bases and J lost 5, with 11 bases in between. This CDR3 spans 13 amino acids. CDR3 sequence reads: CASSPTPLNEQYF. The CDR3 DNA sequence: TGTGCCAGCTCACCGACTCCCCTTAACGAGCAGTACTTC.

This clonotype has ten or more counts. The V call is TRBV28, the J call TRBJ1-1; no clear D gene. The germline V gene encodes CDR1 MDHEN and CDR2 SYDVKM. The V and J ends lost 6 bases and 0 bases respectively, with 8 bases between them. The CDR3 length is 13 residues. The CDR3 region has the DNA TGTGCCAGCAGCATACAAGTGAACACTGAAGCTTTCTTT. Protein: CASSIQVNTEAFF.

Concerning this clonotype: With a much larger clone just one base away, this may be a read error. This sequence joins TRBV6-5 and TRBJ2-7, with D possibly TRBD1 on 6 matching bases. Germline CDR1 MNHEY, CDR2 SVGAGI. CDR3 length: 15 residues. CDR3 coding DNA: TGTGCCAGCAGTCACTCGGCAGGGGTATGGGACGAGCAGTACTTC. Protein product: CASSHSAGVWDEQYF.

J is TRBJ2-5 and V is TRBV15, with D uncertain. Germline V lookup: CDR1 LNHNV, CDR2 YYDKDF (reference sequence). The CDR3 is 13 residues long. Trimming cost V 0 bases and J 9 bases, with 11 bases left between them. CDR3 in amino acids: CATSREGGRSQYF. CDR3 nucleotides: TGTGCCACCAGCAGAGAAGGTGGAAGGTCCCAGTACTTC.

This clonotype has a handful of counts. The V gene is TRBV6-2 or TRBV6-3, the J gene TRBJ1-5, with a possible D match to TRBD1 (6 bases). The V and J ends lost 0 bases and 6 bases respectively, with 15 bases between them. The CDR3 has 16 residues. Germline CDR1 and CDR2: MNHEY and SVGEGT. As DNA, the CDR3 is TGTGCCAGCAGTTACTCCCTACAGGGATGGATTCAGCCCCAGCATTTT. Its protein is CASSYSLQGWIQPQHF.

The chain has TRBV7-3 and TRBJ1-1; D perhaps matches TRBD1 (5 bases). The V end lost 5 bases, the J end lost 1 base, and 8 bases lay between the germline ends. Germline-derived CDR1 and CDR2 are SGHTA and FQGTGA. CDR3 length equals 13 residues. The CDR3 DNA reads TGTGCCAGCAGCACACAGGAGAACACTGAAGCTTTCTTT. Its protein is CASSTQENTEAFF.

The chain joins TRBV2 to TRBJ2-7, with a tentative D call TRBD1 (6 bases). This CDR3 has 14 amino acids. Germline V gene sequence: CDR1 SNHLY, CDR2 FYNNEI. V lost 7 bases and J lost 3, with 16 bases in between. CDR3 DNA sequence: TGTGCCAGCAAGGGGGACCCCAGCTACTACGAGCAGTACTTC. This sequence encodes CASKGDPSYYEQYF.

This clonotype occurred a few times. V usage is TRBV20-1 and J usage is TRBJ1-1, with 8 bases that match TRBD1. The junction had 5 bases not matched to a gene; V was cut back by 1 base and J by 1 base. Per germline, CDR1 DFQATT and CDR2 SNEGSKA (reference sequence). The CDR3 totals 15 residues. The CDR3, as DNA: TGCAGTGCTAGAGGGCACGGGACAGGGAACACTGAAGCTTTCTTT. Amino acid sequence: CSARGHGTGNTEAFF.

This clonotype has only a few counts. The chain has TRBV27 and TRBJ1-2, with D perhaps matching TRBD1 (6 bases). This CDR3 has 14 residues. V was trimmed by 4 bases and J by 2 bases, leaving 11 bases between them. CDR1 MNHEY and CDR2 SMNVEV come from the germline V gene (reference sequence). DNA for the CDR3: TGTGCCAGCAGTTCCATAACAGGGAACTATGGCTACACCTTC. Its translation: CASSSITGNYGYTF.

This chain links TRBV20-1 with TRBJ2-7, with D unresolved. V dropped 7 bases and J dropped 0 bases, with 7 bases sitting between them. CDR1 and CDR2 from the germline V gene are DFQATT and SNEGSKA (reference sequence). The CDR3 is made up of 11 amino acids. CDR3 sequence (DNA): TGCAGTGTGCCAGGCTCCTACGAGCAGTACTTC. Amino acids: CSVPGSYEQYF.

The gene calls are TRBV6-1 and TRBJ2-7; 8 positions match TRBD1. CDR3 length: 15 amino acids. Germline assignment: CDR1 MNHNS and CDR2 SASEGT. Trimming removed 3 bases from V and 2 bases from J; junction bases left unmatched: 6. The CDR3 sequence is CASSDAGQGPYEQYF. In DNA form, the CDR3 reads TGTGCCAGCAGTGACGCCGGACAGGGACCCTACGAGCAGTACTTC.

The V call is TRBV20-1, the J call TRBJ2-7, with D tentatively TRBD1 or TRBD2 (6 bases each). The CDR3 sequence is 16 residues long. Germline V gene lookup returns CDR1 DFQATT and CDR2 SNEGSKA (reference sequence). The ends were cut back, 1 base at V and 0 bases at J, with 16 bases in the middle. Written as DNA, the CDR3 is TGCAGTGCTAGAGGCGTAGGGGGACTGAGCTCCTACGAGCAGTACTTC. Translation gives CSARGVGGLSSYEQYF.

The chain couples TRBV12-3 or TRBV12-4 to TRBJ2-6, with a tentative D call TRBD1 (5 bases). This CDR3 is built from 15 residues. The V end was cut by 2 bases, the J end by 2 bases, with 7 bases between. CDR3 region: CASSLIGAGANVLTF. The CDR3 DNA is TGTGCCAGCAGTTTAATAGGGGCTGGGGCCAACGTCCTGACTTTC.

The chain recombines TRBV20-1 with TRBJ2-7; D is unresolved. V was trimmed by 5 bases and J by 2 bases, leaving 16 bases between them. The CDR3 extends over 14 amino acids. CDR1 is DFQATT and CDR2 is SNEGSKA in the germline V gene (reference sequence). The CDR3 region is CSASSGRGPYEQYF. The CDR3 DNA reads as TGCAGTGCTTCCTCCGGGCGCGGTCCCTACGAGCAGTACTTC.